This T cell receptor beta chain was sequenced during a study of blood T cell repertoires in COVID-19. Study details: T cells, B-cell-depleted T cells, or PBMCs supplied cDNA or gDNA.

The germline V gene encodes CDR1 MDHEN and CDR2 SYDVKM. The germline V and J ends were trimmed by 6 bases and 4 bases, with 22 bases remaining between them. This CDR3 is 17 amino acids long. Sequencing used immunoSEQ multiplex PCR; TCRdb keeps in-frame clones, though not all of them. This table holds about 140,000 clones, approximately 84% found once. Recruitment covered about 25 US areas and drew participants whose ages spanned about 18 to 95 years. Self-reported history from a screening survey and questionnaire set each donor's cohort. The genes are TRBV28 and TRBJ1-5, with TRBD1 as a possible D gene (6 bases). The sequencing sample was made of PBMCs or T cells enriched from blood (not recorded which). The receptor comes from a man aged 35-49 years with acute COVID-19. The CDR3 coding sequence is TGTGCCAGCAGGCCGGGGGGGGGCGCGGGCCGTAATCAGCCCCAGCATTTT. Its protein is CASRPGGGAGRNQPQHF. Using reference TRBV28 and TRBJ1-5 for the parts outside the CDR3, the full variable domain is DVKVTQSSRYLVKRTGEKVFLECVQDMDHENMFWYRQDPGLGLRLIYFSYDVKMKEKGDIPEGYSVSREKKERFSLILESASTNQTSMYLCASRPGGGAGRNQPQHFGDGTRLSIL.